These 17 T cell receptor beta chains came from one sample sequenced in a study of cytomegalovirus exposure and HLA in healthy donors. With 60 Vbeta and 13 Jbeta primers, the PCR was carried out. The method was immunoSEQ multiplex PCR; TCRdb's version includes in-frame clones alone and lacks a portion of them. The profile covers under 200,000 clones, with under 80% appearing a single time and 2.5% to 3.5% taken by the ten largest. Sequenced sample: PBMCs. The receptors stem from a man aged 40-50 years in good health and CMV-seronegative.

Comments on this clone: The junction and the germline gene differ at one end; a read error may be behind it. CDR3 bases: TGTTCCAGCAGCCCGCCCCCTAGATTAGCCAAAAACATTCAGTACTTC. Protein: CSSSPPPRLAKNIQYF. The chain combines TRBV7-9 with TRBJ2-4, with no clear D. CDR1 and CDR2 (germline): SEHNR, FQNEAQ (reference sequence). There are 16 residues in the CDR3. Full variable domain (remainder filled in from reference TRBV7-9 and TRBJ2-4): DTGVSQNPRHKITKRGQNVTFRCDPISEHNRLYWYRQTLGQGPEFLTYFQNEAQLEKSRLLSDRFSAERPKGSFSTLEIQRTEQGDSAMYLCSSSPPPRLAKNIQYFGAGTRLSVL.

The V and J genes are TRBV19 and TRBJ1-2, with 7 nucleotides matching TRBD1. V gave up 7 bases and J gave up 4 bases; unmatched junction bases: 9. CDR1 LNHDA and CDR2 SQIVND come from the germline V gene (reference sequence). This CDR3 contains 14 residues. The CDR3, as DNA: TGTGCCAGTACCCCCCAGACAGGGCTCTATGGCTACACCTTC. This encodes CASTPQTGLYGYTF.

The genes are TRBV7-2 and TRBJ2-7; D remains unclear. The CDR3 has 12 amino acids. V was shortened by 4 bases and J by 4 bases, with 8 bases between the two germline ends. CDR1 and CDR2 (germline): SGHTA, FQGNSA. The CDR3 loop is CASSSMFYEQYF. The CDR3 DNA sequence: TGTGCCAGCAGCTCCATGTTTTACGAGCAGTACTTC.

The table lists this clone with many counts. The chain links TRBV5-1 to TRBJ2-2, with 15 bases identical to TRBD2. The CDR3 length is 16 residues. Germline V gives CDR1 SGHRS, CDR2 YFSETQ. Unmatched junction bases numbered 5, after V lost 3 bases and J lost 8 bases. DNA for the CDR3: TGCGCCAGCAGCTGGACTAGCGGGGGGGCCTTTGGGGAGCTGTTTTTT. This encodes CASSWTSGGAFGELFF.

This rearrangement joins TRBV30 to TRBJ2-7; tentatively, D is TRBD1 (7 bases). Germline V gene sequence: CDR1 GTSNPN, CDR2 SVGIG (reference sequence). The CDR3 is made up of 18 amino acids. V was clipped by 0 bases and J by 3 bases, with 24 bases between them. The CDR3 region has the DNA TGTGCCTGGAGTGTACAAAGTAAGGCGAGACAGGGAGGCTACGAGCAGTACTTC. Translation: CAWSVQSKARQGGYEQYF.

The chain has TRBV7-9 and TRBJ2-3; D gene unclear. This CDR3 is 12 amino acids long. V dropped 7 bases and J dropped 5 bases, with 10 bases sitting between them. Germline V gene data show CDR1 as SEHNR and CDR2 as FQNEAQ (reference sequence). The CDR3 loop is CASTPPVDTQYF. CDR3 in DNA: TGTGCCAGCACCCCTCCGGTAGATACGCAGTATTTT. The full variable domain, rest sourced from reference TRBV7-9 and TRBJ2-3, is DTGVSQNPRHKITKRGQNVTFRCDPISEHNRLYWYRQTLGQGPEFLTYFQNEAQLEKSRLLSDRFSAERPKGSFSTLEIQRTEQGDSAMYLCASTPPVDTQYFGPGTRLTVL.

This chain joins TRBV7-2 and TRBJ2-3; TRBD2 matches at 7 bases. Germline V gives CDR1 SGHTA, CDR2 FQGNSA. The CDR3 consists of 12 residues. J lost 2 bases, V lost 11 bases, and 4 bases had no gene match. In nucleotides, the CDR3 is TGTGCCTTTCGGGGGGTCACAGATACGCAGTATTTT. It encodes CAFRGVTDTQYF.

The chain links TRBV6-6 to TRBJ2-7; 8 bases are a match to TRBD1. Per the germline V gene, CDR1 is MNHNY and CDR2 is SVGAGI (reference sequence). This CDR3 has 16 amino acids. V gave up 0 bases and J gave up 1 base; unmatched junction bases: 5. The CDR3 DNA sequence: TGTGCCAGCAGTTACTCGAGTACAGGGGGATCCTACGAGCAGTACTTC. Amino acid sequence: CASSYSSTGGSYEQYF.

This clone was observed once. This chain joins TRBV5-1 and TRBJ2-7; TRBD1 is a possible D gene (6 bases). From germline, CDR1 is SGHRS and CDR2 YFSETQ. Trimming shortened V by 4 bases and J by 5 bases, and 16 bases separated the two germline ends. The CDR3 loop spans 14 amino acids. This chain's CDR3 is CASSLGGAMNEQYF. As DNA, the CDR3 is TGCGCCAGCAGCCTAGGGGGTGCCATGAACGAGCAGTACTTC.

V gene TRBV7-8 combines with J gene TRBJ1-2; 8 positions match TRBD1. Germline V gene sequence: CDR1 SGHVS, CDR2 FQNEAQ. The junction had 15 bases not matched to a gene; V was cut back by 6 bases and J by 9 bases. The length of the CDR3 is 15 residues. CDR3 protein: CASSSSGQGFRRYTF. The DNA of the CDR3 is TGTGCCAGCAGTTCATCAGGACAGGGATTTCGGCGCTACACCTTC.

This clone was counted a few times. This chain joins TRBV19 and TRBJ1-1; 8 nucleotides match TRBD1. This CDR3 region has 15 residues. From germline, CDR1 is LNHDA and CDR2 SQIVND (reference sequence). V lost 2 bases, J lost 6 bases, and 8 bases stayed unmatched. Here the CDR3 reads CASSIPHRGDSEAFF. The CDR3 DNA reads as TGTGCCAGTAGTATACCACACAGGGGGGACTCTGAAGCTTTCTTT.

The V call is TRBV5-5, the J call TRBJ2-3; 8 bases match TRBD1. Trimming cost V 1 base and J 2 bases; bases outside gene matches: 3. The CDR3 covers 15 residues. Germline CDR1 and CDR2: SGHKS and YYEKEE (reference sequence). The CDR3 DNA sequence: TGTGCCAGCAGCTTGCCGGGACAGGTCACAGATACGCAGTATTTT. This encodes CASSLPGQVTDTQYF.

The genes are TRBV5-4 and TRBJ1-1, with no clear D. Germline V gives CDR1 SGHNT, CDR2 YYREEE (reference sequence). Deletions cut 3 bases from V and 8 bases from J, with 11 bases between. CDR3 length: 12 residues. The CDR3 loop reads CASSSSSPEAFF. In DNA form, the CDR3 reads TGTGCCAGCAGCTCCTCCTCTCCCGAAGCTTTCTTT.

The CDR3 DNA reads TGTGCCAGCAGCCAGGCAGGGGGGTACAATGAGCAGTTCTTC. It specifies CASSQAGGYNEQFF. The rearrangement uses TRBV4-2 and TRBJ2-1, with a weak D call TRBD1 (7 bases). The CDR3 has 14 amino acids. Germline loops: CDR1 LGHNA, CDR2 YNFKEQ. The V end was cut by 3 bases, the J end by 4 bases, with 10 bases between.

This clone was counted only a few times. The genes are TRBV11-3 and TRBJ2-1, with 13 bases fitting TRBD2. V was clipped by 4 bases and J by 1 base; unmatched bases: 10. The CDR3 length is 19 residues. Germline V gene data show CDR1 as SGHNT and CDR2 as YENEEA. The CDR3 bases are TGTGCCAGCAGCTCCCGGACTAGCGGGAGCCCCCTATCCTACAATGAGCAGTTCTTC. Its protein is CASSSRTSGSPLSYNEQFF.

The chain is built from TRBV6-4 and TRBJ2-2; TRBD1 might be the D (5 bases). The germline V and J ends were trimmed by 6 bases and 3 bases, with 11 bases remaining between them. The CDR3 covers 14 residues. Germline assignment: CDR1 MRHNA and CDR2 SNTAGT. The CDR3 loop is CASREQGYTGELFF. In nucleotides, the CDR3 is TGTGCCAGCAGAGAGCAGGGATACACCGGGGAGCTGTTTTTT.

This clone was seen a single time. This chain links TRBV5-1 with TRBJ1-1, with D unclear. The V end was cut by 7 bases, the J end by 2 bases, with 12 bases between. Germline V gene lookup returns CDR1 SGHRS and CDR2 YFSETQ. The CDR3 is made up of 13 amino acids. For the CDR3, the DNA is TGCGCCAGCCGCCCCGGCGGCAACACTGAAGCTTTCTTT. Amino acid sequence: CASRPGGNTEAFF.